This T cell receptor (beta chain) was obtained from a study of blood T cell repertoires in COVID-19. Study details: Italy, Spain and the United States were the sources of the convalescent and acute COVID-19 samples.

TCRdb's copy holds only in-frame clones and misses some; the assay was immunoSEQ multiplex PCR. The sample carries 300,000 or so clones, roughly nine tenths recorded once. The germline V gene encodes CDR1 LNHDA and CDR2 SQIVND (reference sequence). The CDR3 is 15 residues long. V trimming: 3 bases; J trimming: 5 bases; junction bases outside the gene matches: 4. The V and J genes are TRBV19 and TRBJ2-2; 9 nucleotides match TRBD1. The sample taken for sequencing was peripheral blood. The TCR originated in a man younger than 30 who had recovered from COVID-19. The CDR3 DNA reads TGTGCCAGTAGTATGGGACAGGGTTGGACCGGGGAGCTGTTTTTT. Its translation: CASSMGQGWTGELFF.